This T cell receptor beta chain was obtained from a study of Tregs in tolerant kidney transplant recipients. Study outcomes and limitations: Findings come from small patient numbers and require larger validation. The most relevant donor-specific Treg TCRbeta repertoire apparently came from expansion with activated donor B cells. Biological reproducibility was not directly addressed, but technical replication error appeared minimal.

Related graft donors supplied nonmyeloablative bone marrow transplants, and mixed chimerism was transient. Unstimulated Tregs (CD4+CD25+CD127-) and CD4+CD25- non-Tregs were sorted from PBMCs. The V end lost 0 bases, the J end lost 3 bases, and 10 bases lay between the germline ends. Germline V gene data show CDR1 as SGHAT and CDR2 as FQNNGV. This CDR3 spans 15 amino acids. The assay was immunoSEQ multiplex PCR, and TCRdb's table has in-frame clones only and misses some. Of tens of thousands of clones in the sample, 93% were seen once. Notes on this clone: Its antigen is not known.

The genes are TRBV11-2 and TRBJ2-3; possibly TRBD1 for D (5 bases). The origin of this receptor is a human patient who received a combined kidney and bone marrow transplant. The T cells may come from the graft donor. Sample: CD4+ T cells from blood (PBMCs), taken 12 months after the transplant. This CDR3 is CASSLDFRDTDTQYF. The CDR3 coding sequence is TGTGCCAGCAGCTTAGATTTCAGGGATACAGATACGCAGTATTTT.